Listed below are T cell receptor beta chains from one sample, sequenced in a study of blood T cell repertoires in COVID-19. Only in-frame clones appear in the TCRdb table, and some are missing; sequencing was by immunoSEQ multiplex PCR. The sample contains about 97,000 clones, about 86% of which appear only once. Sequenced input: peripheral blood. The receptors were sampled from a human donor in a cohort sampled during active COVID-19. Both conserved end residues are part of each CDR3. Fields, in order: clone size, J gene, D gene, V gene, CDR3 DNA, CDR3 protein. A D gene is named only where the DNA matches it firmly. Not all rows give a size; the values are once, few, many and, for expanded clones, a class.

NA | TRBJ1-1 | NA | TRBV5-6 | TGTGCCAGCAGCCAGAGCGGACAGTGGTCGGGAACTGAAGCTTTCTTT | CASSQSGQWSGTEAFF
NA | TRBJ1-1 | TRBD1 | TRBV10-3 | TGTGCCATCGGGGGACAGATGAACACTGAAGCTTTCTTT | CAIGGQMNTEAFF
NA | TRBJ1-5 | TRBD1 | TRBV4-1 | TGCGCCAGCAGCGAGACAGGGAATAGCAATCAGCCCCAGCATTTT | CASSETGNSNQPQHF
NA | TRBJ1-4 | NA | TRBV6-5 | TGTGCCAGCAGGTCTACAGGCGCAACTAATGAAAAACTGTTTTTT | CASRSTGATNEKLFF
NA | TRBJ2-7 | NA | TRBV3-1/TRBV3-2 | TGTGCCAGCAGCCGACTCTTCTACGAGCAGTACTTC | CASSRLFYEQYF
NA | TRBJ1-6 | NA | TRBV9 | TGTGCCAGCAGCCCGAGTGGGGCTGGAGATTCACCCCTCCACTTT | CASSPSGAGDSPLHF
NA | TRBJ2-4 | NA | TRBV18 | TGTGCCAGCTCACCACGCGAGGTCTTTGTTGCCAAAAACATTCAGTACTTC | CASSPREVFVAKNIQYF
NA | TRBJ1-5 | NA | TRBV21-1 | TGTGCCAGCGGCTTAAGTTTATCAGACAGGCTCAATAGCAATCAGCCCCAGCATTTT | CASGLSLSDRLNSNQPQHF
NA | TRBJ2-2 | NA | TRBV10-3 | TGTGCCAGCCTCAAACAGGGAAACACCGGGGAGCTGTTTTTT | CASLKQGNTGELFF
NA | TRBJ1-5 | NA | TRBV5-1 | TGCGCCAGCAGCCCCGGGACACCAGCCCATAGCAATCAGCCCCAGCATTTT | CASSPGTPAHSNQPQHF
NA | TRBJ2-3 | NA | TRBV21-1 | TGTGCCAGCAGCAAAGTCCGGCGCTTCCGGGACACTAGGACAGATACGCAGTATTTT | CASSKVRRFRDTRTDTQYF
once | TRBJ1-2 | TRBD1 | TRBV15 | TGTGCCACCAGCACAGGGGGCGGTACAGGCTATGGCTACACCTTC | CATSTGGGTGYGYTF
NA | TRBJ2-3 | NA | TRBV27 | TGTGCCAGCAGTTTATCTGGCTGGGGGGTGGATACGCAGTATTTT | CASSLSGWGVDTQYF
NA | TRBJ1-1 | NA | TRBV18 | TGTGCCAGCTCACCACCGACTCCCGTACCTGAAGCTTTCTTT | CASSPPTPVPEAFF
NA | TRBJ1-2 | TRBD1 | TRBV12-3/TRBV12-4 | TGTGCCAGCAGCACGACAGGGAGCTATGGCTACACCTTC | CASSTTGSYGYTF
NA | TRBJ2-3 | TRBD2 | TRBV7-9 | TGTGCCAGCAGCTCGGGGGGGAACACAGATACGCAGTATTTT | CASSSGGNTDTQYF
NA | TRBJ1-6 | NA | TRBV7-3 | TGTGCCAGCAGCTTAACCGCGTATAATTCACCCCTCCACTTT | CASSLTAYNSPLHF
NA | TRBJ2-7 | TRBD1 | TRBV5-1 | TGCGCCAGCAGCTCCGCATTTAACAGGGGCGAGCAGTACTTC | CASSSAFNRGEQYF
NA | TRBJ2-7 | NA | TRBV12-3/TRBV12-4 | TGTGCCAGCAGTCCCGCGACTAGGAACGAGCAGTACTTC | CASSPATRNEQYF
NA | TRBJ1-2 | NA | TRBV13 | TGTGCCAGCAGTTACGACAGACCTAACTATGGCTACACCTTC | CASSYDRPNYGYTF
NA | TRBJ1-2 | TRBD1 | TRBV28 | TGTGCCAGCAGTTCGCAAGCCGGGACAGGGTCGTATGGCTACACCTTC | CASSSQAGTGSYGYTF
NA | TRBJ1-1 | TRBD1 | TRBV10-1 | TGCGCCAGCAGTGAGGGGGTAACAGGGGGAAACACTGAAGCTTTCTTT | CASSEGVTGGNTEAFF
few | TRBJ1-1 | NA | TRBV18 | TGTGCCAGCTCACCTCAGTTGAACACTGAAGCTTTCTTT | CASSPQLNTEAFF
NA | TRBJ1-2 | NA | TRBV28 | TGTGCCAGCACCTCGATGGGGAGGGGGAATGGCTACACCTTC | CASTSMGRGNGYTF
NA | TRBJ2-5 | TRBD2 | TRBV30 | TGTGCCTGGAGTCCAGGACTAGCGGGGGGCCAAGAGACCCAGTACTTC | CAWSPGLAGGQETQYF
NA | TRBJ1-5 | NA | TRBV7-2 | TGTGCCAGCAGCCGCCAGACAGGTACAAATCAGCCCCAGCATTTT | CASSRQTGTNQPQHF
NA | TRBJ1-1 | NA | TRBV29-1 | TGCAGCGTTGGACACAGGAACACTGAAGCTTTCTTT | CSVGHRNTEAFF
NA | TRBJ1-2 | TRBD1 | TRBV7-9 | TGTGCCAGCAGCATATCGGACAGGCGTGAGGGCTACACCTTC | CASSISDRREGYTF
NA | TRBJ2-2 | NA | TRBV5-1 | TGCGCCAGCAGCTTGGTTTTACAGAGCCTTAACACCGGGGAGCTGTTTTTT | CASSLVLQSLNTGELFF
NA | TRBJ1-1 | TRBD1 | TRBV9 | TGTGCCAGCAGCGTAAAAGCAGGGGGCCACACTGAAGCTTTCTTT | CASSVKAGGHTEAFF
few | TRBJ1-5 | TRBD1 | TRBV29-1 | TGCAGCGTTGCAGGGGGCGACGATAGCAATCAGCCCCAGCATTTT | CSVAGGDDSNQPQHF
NA | TRBJ1-1 | NA | TRBV7-2 | TGTGCCAGCAGCCCCACCTACAGGATGGGAACTGAAGCTTTCTTT | CASSPTYRMGTEAFF
NA | TRBJ1-2 | NA | TRBV6-6 | TGTGCCAGCAGTTACTCTACCCCGGGGTATGGCTACACCTTC | CASSYSTPGYGYTF
NA | TRBJ1-6 | NA | TRBV5-4 | TGTGCCAGCACCTCCGGGGGACCAACGATTTCACCCCTCCACTTT | CASTSGGPTISPLHF
once | TRBJ2-3 | TRBD2 | TRBV4-3 | TGCGCCAGCAGCCTGCGCGGGAGAACAGATACGCAGTATTTT | CASSLRGRTDTQYF
few | TRBJ1-6 | NA | TRBV2 | TGTGCCAGCAGCCCATCGCGGGACGGAAGGTATAATTCACCCCTCCACTTT | CASSPSRDGRYNSPLHF
once | TRBJ2-5 | TRBD2 | TRBV19 | TGTGCCAGTAGTATATCACTAGCGGGGGGCCAAGAGACCCAGTACTTC | CASSISLAGGQETQYF
NA | TRBJ1-6 | TRBD1 | TRBV4-1 | TGCGCCAGCAGCCAAGAGGCCCCGGACAGGGGCTCACCCCTCCACTTT | CASSQEAPDRGSPLHF
NA | TRBJ1-5 | NA | TRBV2 | TGTGCCAGCAGTCAGGGGACACCTAATCAGCCCCAGCATTTT | CASSQGTPNQPQHF
NA | TRBJ2-3 | TRBD1 | TRBV3-1/TRBV3-2 | TGTGCCAGCAGCCAAGATTCGCGGACAGGGGCCCGTCGGGTCACGCAGTATTTT | CASSQDSRTGARRVTQYF
NA | TRBJ1-3 | NA | TRBV9 | TGTGCCAGCACCCCAGGGCCTGGAAACACCATATATTTT | CASTPGPGNTIYF
few | TRBJ2-1 | NA | TRBV7-9 | TGTGCCAGCAGCTTCGGGAATGAGCAGTTCTTC | CASSFGNEQFF
NA | TRBJ2-3 | TRBD2 | TRBV4-3 | TGCGCCAGCAGCCAAGATAGGGCTAGCGGGACAGATACGCAGTATTTT | CASSQDRASGTDTQYF
NA | TRBJ2-3 | TRBD2 | TRBV5-4 | TGTGCCAGCAGCCGCCCTAGCGGGGGCCTGGGGGATACGCAGTATTTT | CASSRPSGGLGDTQYF
NA | TRBJ2-6 | NA | TRBV15 | TGTGCCACCAGCAGGAGGTCGGGGGCTGGGGCCAACGTCCTGACTTTC | CATSRRSGAGANVLTF
once | TRBJ2-2 | TRBD1 | TRBV19 | TGTGCCAGTTCCGGGACAGGGAACACCGGGGAGCTGTTTTTT | CASSGTGNTGELFF
NA | TRBJ2-5 | NA | TRBV11-2 | TGTGCCAGCAGCTCCCTTCGGAGGCCCACCCAAGAGACCCAGTACTTC | CASSSLRRPTQETQYF
NA | TRBJ2-7 | NA | TRBV4-1 | TGCGCCAGCAGCCAAGGACCCGGGACACGCTCCTACGAGCAGTACTTC | CASSQGPGTRSYEQYF
NA | TRBJ2-2 | TRBD2 | TRBV7-3 | TGTGCCAGCAGCCAACCGTCGGCTAGCGGGAACACCGGGGAGCTGTTTTTT | CASSQPSASGNTGELFF
NA | TRBJ2-1 | TRBD2 | TRBV7-6 | TGTGCCAGCAGCTTAGCAGCGGGGGGCCACAATGAGCAGTTCTTC | CASSLAAGGHNEQFF
NA | TRBJ2-2 | NA | TRBV24-1 | TGTGCCACGATCGGAGATTCCGGGGAGCTGTTTTTT | CATIGDSGELFF
NA | TRBJ1-2 | NA | TRBV4-1 | TGCGCCAGCAGCCAATTGACAGTTTCTGATGGCTACACCTTC | CASSQLTVSDGYTF
NA | TRBJ1-4 | NA | TRBV11-2 | TGTGCCAGCAGCTGGGGCGCGGAGAAACTGTTTTTT | CASSWGAEKLFF
NA | TRBJ2-3 | TRBD2 | TRBV3-1/TRBV3-2 | TGTGCCAGCAGCCAAGAGGCTAGCGGGAGGGCAGATACGCAGTATTTT | CASSQEASGRADTQYF
NA | TRBJ1-6 | TRBD1 | TRBV27 | TGTGCCAGCAAGGGACAGGGATGGTATAATTCACCCCTCCACTTT | CASKGQGWYNSPLHF
NA | TRBJ1-1 | NA | TRBV4-1 | TGCGCCAGCAGCCAAATCCCTATCTGGAACACTGAAGCTTTCTTT | CASSQIPIWNTEAFF
NA | TRBJ1-1 | NA | TRBV14 | TGTGCCAGCAGCCCGATCGGAACAGGTGGAGCTTTCTTT | CASSPIGTGGAFF
NA | TRBJ2-7 | TRBD1 | TRBV28 | TGTGCCAGCAGTTCGGGACAGCCGGGGAACTACTTC | CASSSGQPGNYF
NA | TRBJ1-1 | NA | TRBV30 | TGTGCCTGGAGCGTGCTGGGGGGGGGCACTGAAGCTTTCTTT | CAWSVLGGGTEAFF
NA | TRBJ2-7 | NA | TRBV20-1 | TGCAGTGCTAGCCCTTCCTACGAGCAGTACTTC | CSASPSYEQYF